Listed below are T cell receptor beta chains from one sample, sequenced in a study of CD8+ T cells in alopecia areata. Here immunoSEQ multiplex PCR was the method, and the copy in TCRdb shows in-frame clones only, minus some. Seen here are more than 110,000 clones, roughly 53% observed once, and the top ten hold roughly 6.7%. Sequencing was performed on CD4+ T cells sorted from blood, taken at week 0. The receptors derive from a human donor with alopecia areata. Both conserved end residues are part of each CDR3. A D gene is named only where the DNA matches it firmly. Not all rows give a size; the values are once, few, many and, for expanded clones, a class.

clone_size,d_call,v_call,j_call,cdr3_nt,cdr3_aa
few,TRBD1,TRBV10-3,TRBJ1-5,TGTGCCATCAGCACCGGGACAGGGGATCAGCCCCAGCATTTT,CAISTGTGDQPQHF
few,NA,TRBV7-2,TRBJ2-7,TGTGCCAGCAGCTTAGCCCCGGGTAACCCCTACGAGCAGTACTTC,CASSLAPGNPYEQYF
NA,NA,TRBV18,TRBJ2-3,TGTGCCAGCTCACCATCGTTTACTAGGGGGGATGATACGCAGTATTTT,CASSPSFTRGDDTQYF
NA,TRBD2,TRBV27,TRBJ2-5,TGTGCCAGCAGTTTATCGCGGGGGGGCGGCGCAGAGACCCAGTACTTC,CASSLSRGGGAETQYF
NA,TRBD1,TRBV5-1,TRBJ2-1,TGCGCCAGCAGCCCCACGACAGGGAGCTCCTACAATGAGCAGTTCTTC,CASSPTTGSSYNEQFF
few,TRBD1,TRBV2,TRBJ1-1,TGTGCCAGCAGGAACAGGGGGAACACTGAAGCTTTCTTT,CASRNRGNTEAFF
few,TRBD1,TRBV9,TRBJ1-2,TGTGCCAGCAGCGTCCGTGGGACAGCTATCTATGGCTACACCTTC,CASSVRGTAIYGYTF
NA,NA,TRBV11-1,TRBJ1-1,TGTGCCAGCAGCTTACGTAGGGGGAAAGAAGCTTTCTTT,CASSLRRGKEAFF
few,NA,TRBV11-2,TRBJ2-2,TGTGCCAGCCAGGGACAAGTGAACACCGGGGAGCTGTTTTTT,CASQGQVNTGELFF
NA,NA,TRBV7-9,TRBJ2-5,TGTGCCAGCAGCTACGGTGCGGGGCAAGAGACCCAGTACTTC,CASSYGAGQETQYF
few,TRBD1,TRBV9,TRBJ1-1,TGTGCCAGCAGCGTCGGACAGGGGGGATCTGCTGAAGCTTTCTTT,CASSVGQGGSAEAFF
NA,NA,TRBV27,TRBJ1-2,TGTGCCAGCAGTTTACAATCTAACTATGGCTACACCTTC,CASSLQSNYGYTF
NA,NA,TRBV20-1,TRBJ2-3,TGCAGTGCCGCGTTCACAGATACGCAGTATTTT,CSAAFTDTQYF
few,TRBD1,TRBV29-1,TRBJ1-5,TGCAGCGTCGGCGGGACAGGCCTAAATCAGCCCCAGCATTTT,CSVGGTGLNQPQHF
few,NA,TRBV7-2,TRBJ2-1,TGTGCCAGCAGACCTCTTGGCGGAGTAATCAATGAGCAGTTCTTC,CASRPLGGVINEQFF
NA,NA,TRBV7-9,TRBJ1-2,TGTGCCAGCAGCTTACTTGGGACAACGTCTAACTATGGCTACACCTTC,CASSLLGTTSNYGYTF
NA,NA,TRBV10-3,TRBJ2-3,TGTGCCATCAGGGTGACAGCGTCCCCCACAGATACGCAGTATTTT,CAIRVTASPTDTQYF
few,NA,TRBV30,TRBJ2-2,TGTGCCTGGAGTGTTTCCCGGATCACCGGGGAGCTGTTTTTT,CAWSVSRITGELFF
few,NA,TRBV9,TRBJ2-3,TGTGCCAGCAGCGTAGGGCACTACGGCTCTTCAGATACGCAGTATTTT,CASSVGHYGSSDTQYF
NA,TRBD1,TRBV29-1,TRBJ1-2,TGCAGCGTTGAACTCCCATACCGACAGGGCTATGGCTACACCTTC,CSVELPYRQGYGYTF
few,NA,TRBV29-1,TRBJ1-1,TGCAGCGTTGTGCTTGGGTTAAACACTGAAGCTTTCTTT,CSVVLGLNTEAFF
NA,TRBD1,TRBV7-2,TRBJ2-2,TGTGCCAGCAGTCCCCAGACAGGGTTGACCGGGGAGCTGTTTTTT,CASSPQTGLTGELFF
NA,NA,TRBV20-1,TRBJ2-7,TGCAGTGCAAGACACCACTACGAGCAGTACTTC,CSARHHYEQYF
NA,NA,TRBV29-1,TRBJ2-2,TGCAGCGTTGCGGCAGGGTTTAGCACCGGGGAGCTGTTTTTT,CSVAAGFSTGELFF
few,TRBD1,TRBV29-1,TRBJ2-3,TGCAGCGTCCGGGACAGTGGGATGTCCACAGATACGCAGTATTTT,CSVRDSGMSTDTQYF
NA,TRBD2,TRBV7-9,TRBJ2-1,TGTGCCAGCAGCCTAACCAGCGGGGGATACAATGAGCAGTTCTTC,CASSLTSGGYNEQFF
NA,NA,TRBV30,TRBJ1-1,TGTGCCTGGAGTGTTCAAGTTGAGGGTGAAGCTTTCTTT,CAWSVQVEGEAFF
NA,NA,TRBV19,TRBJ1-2,TGTGCCAGTAGTAAATACTATGGCTACACCTTC,CASSKYYGYTF
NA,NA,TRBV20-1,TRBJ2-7,TGCAGTGGTACCTTCTCCTACGAGCAGTACTTC,CSGTFSYEQYF
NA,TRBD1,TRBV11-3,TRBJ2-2,TGTGCCAGCAGCTGGGCCGGGACAGGCCTCACGAACACCGGGGAGCTGTTTTTT,CASSWAGTGLTNTGELFF
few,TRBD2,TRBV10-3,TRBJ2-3,TGTGCCATCAGTGATGAGCGGGGGGCCACAGATACGCAGTATTTT,CAISDERGATDTQYF
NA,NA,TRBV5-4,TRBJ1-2,TGTGCCAGCACCTCTGGGGGAGGGAGATCCTATGGCTACACCTTC,CASTSGGGRSYGYTF
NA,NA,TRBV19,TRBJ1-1,TGTGCCAGTAGTATTAGAGGGTTGGAAACTTTCTTT,CASSIRGLETFF
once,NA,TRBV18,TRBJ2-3,TGTGCCACCGAGGGAGATACGCAGTATTTT,CATEGDTQYF
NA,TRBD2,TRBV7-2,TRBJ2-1,TGTGCCAGCAGGATGGGACCGGGACTAGCGGGCCAAGGGGATGAGCAGTTCTTC,CASRMGPGLAGQGDEQFF
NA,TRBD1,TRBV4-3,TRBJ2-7,TGCGCCAGCAGCCACGCTGACAGGGATGACTACGAGCAGTACTTC,CASSHADRDDYEQYF
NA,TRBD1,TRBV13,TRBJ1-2,TGTGCCAGCAGCATGGACAGGGACTATGGCTACACCTTC,CASSMDRDYGYTF
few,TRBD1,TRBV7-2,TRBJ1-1,TGTGCCAGCAGCCTCCGACAGGGAACCATGAACACTGAAGCTTTCTTT,CASSLRQGTMNTEAFF
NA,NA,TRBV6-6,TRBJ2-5,TGTGCCAGCAGTTATGTGTCGGAGACCCAGTACTTC,CASSYVSETQYF
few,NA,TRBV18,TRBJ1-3,TGTGCCAGCTCACCAGGTTCCTCTGGAAACACCATATATTTT,CASSPGSSGNTIYF
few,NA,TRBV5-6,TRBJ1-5,TGTGCCAGCAGCTTGCGTCGCCAGCCCCAGCATTTT,CASSLRRQPQHF
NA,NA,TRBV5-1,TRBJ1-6,TGCGCCAGCAGCTTGGTAGGGAACTACGGGAATTCACCCCTCCACTTT,CASSLVGNYGNSPLHF
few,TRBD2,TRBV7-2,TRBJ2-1,TGTGCCAGCAGCCTCCCCAGCGGGGGGGCCCGGCAGTTCTTC,CASSLPSGGARQFF
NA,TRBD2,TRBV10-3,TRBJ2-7,TGTGCCATCAGTGATTTCGGGGGGTACGAGCAGTACTTC,CAISDFGGYEQYF
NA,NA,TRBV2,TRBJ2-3,TGTGCCAGCAGTGACTGGGCAGGGGCAGATACGCAGTATTTT,CASSDWAGADTQYF
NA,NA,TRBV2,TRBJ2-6,TGTGCCAGCGAGGGGGGGACCGGGGCCAACGTCCTGACTTTC,CASEGGTGANVLTF
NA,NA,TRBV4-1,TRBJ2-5,TGCGCCAGCAGTCCCCGGGCTCGAGAGACCCAGTACTTC,CASSPRARETQYF
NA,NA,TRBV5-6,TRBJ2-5,TGTGCCAGCAGCCTCGGGGGATTTCAAGAGACCCAGTACTTC,CASSLGGFQETQYF
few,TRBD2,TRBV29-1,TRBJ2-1,TGCAGCGCACTAGCGGGGGCCAGCTCCTACAATGAGCAGTTCTTC,CSALAGASSYNEQFF
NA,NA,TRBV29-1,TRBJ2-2,TGCAGCGTGGGCAGGGATACGAACACCGGGGAGCTGTTTTTT,CSVGRDTNTGELFF
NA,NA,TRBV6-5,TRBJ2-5,TGTGCCAGCGCGCGGACGGTGCAAGAGACCCAGTACTTC,CASARTVQETQYF
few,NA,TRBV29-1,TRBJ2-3,TGCAGCGTGGCACTCAGTATTCCCACAGATACGCAGTATTTT,CSVALSIPTDTQYF
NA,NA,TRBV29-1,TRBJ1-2,TGCAGCGTTGGGGAGGTTAGCTACTATGGCTACACCTTC,CSVGEVSYYGYTF
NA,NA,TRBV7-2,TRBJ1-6,TGTGCCAGCAGCTTACCCGCCAGGGAATCTCTCCACTTT,CASSLPARESLHF
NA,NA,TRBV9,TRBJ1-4,TGTGCCAGCAGCCTCGGGGGAGCCGGGATTGGTGAAAAACTGTTTTTT,CASSLGGAGIGEKLFF
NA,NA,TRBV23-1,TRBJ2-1,TGCGCCAGCAGCCAATACAGGGCATCGGAGCAGTTCTTC,CASSQYRASEQFF
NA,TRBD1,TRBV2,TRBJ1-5,TGTGCCAGCAGGACGGGACAGTCTAATCAGCCCCAGCATTTT,CASRTGQSNQPQHF